The 17 T cell receptor beta chains below were found in one sample sequenced in a study of cytomegalovirus exposure and HLA in healthy donors. Primers: 60 Vbeta forward and 13 Jbeta reverse. Using immunoSEQ multiplex PCR, the repertoire was profiled, and TCRdb retains in-frame clones only, with some absent. Found here are approximately 120,000 clones, more than 65% of them singletons; the top ten hold 13%. The sequenced material came from PBMCs. These receptors were collected from a woman aged 55-69 years in good health and CMV-seropositive.

The chain carries TRBV7-2 and TRBJ1-5; D unresolved. CDR3 length: 15 amino acids. V shed 1 base and J shed 0 bases, with 7 bases lying between them. Germline CDR1 and CDR2: SGHTA and FQGNSA. In nucleotides, the CDR3 is TGTGCCAGCAGCTTAGGGCAGAATAGCAATCAGCCCCAGCATTTT. Protein product: CASSLGQNSNQPQHF.

The chain has TRBV7-3 and TRBJ1-2, with D possibly being TRBD1 (5 bases). The CDR3 covers 14 residues. Germline CDR1 SGHTA, CDR2 FQGTGA. The V end lost 5 bases, the J end lost 4 bases, and 14 bases lay between the germline ends. The CDR3: CASSPTGGSYGYTF. The DNA for the CDR3 is TGTGCCAGCAGCCCGACGGGGGGTAGCTATGGCTACACCTTC. The entire variable domain, with the rest obtained from reference TRBV7-3 and TRBJ1-2, is as follows: GAGVSQTPSNKVTEKGKYVELRCDPISGHTALYWYRQSLGQGPEFLIYFQGTGAADDSGLPNDRFFAVRPEGSVSTLKIQRTERGDSAVYLCASSPTGGSYGYTFGSGTRLTVV.

This clone has more than one count but fewer than ten. V is TRBV5-1 and J is TRBJ1-1; 7 bases agree with TRBD1. V lost 4 bases, J lost 0 bases, and 3 bases stayed unmatched. This CDR3 region has 14 residues. Germline V lookup: CDR1 SGHRS, CDR2 YFSETQ. CDR3 residues: CASSPDRMNTEAFF. The CDR3 region has the DNA TGCGCCAGCAGCCCGGACAGGATGAACACTGAAGCTTTCTTT. Supplemented by reference TRBV5-1 and TRBJ1-1, the full variable domain reads KAGVTQTPRYLIKTRGQQVTLSCSPISGHRSVSWYQQTPGQGLQFLFEYFSETQRNKGNFPGRFSGRQFSNSRSEMNVSTLELGDSALYLCASSPDRMNTEAFFGQGTRLTVV.

This clone was observed once. The chain carries TRBV5-5 and TRBJ2-6; a possible D gene is TRBD2 (6 bases). The CDR3 covers 18 residues. Trimming left V 2 bases short and J 2 bases short, with 17 bases between. Germline values: CDR1 SGHKS, CDR2 YYEKEE (reference sequence). DNA of the CDR3: TGTGCCAGCAGCTTAAGTGGGCAGGGACTCACTGGGGCCAACGTCCTGACTTTC. It codes for CASSLSGQGLTGANVLTF.

Concerning this clone itself: A junction end diverges from the germline sequence, so it may reflect a read error. The rearrangement uses TRBV9 and TRBJ1-2, with TRBD1 matching 9 bases. CDR1 is SGDLS, CDR2 YYNGEE, per germline. The CDR3 sequence is 14 residues long. This CDR3 reads CASSPGTGTYGYTF. DNA of the CDR3: TGCGCCAGCAGTCCCGGGACAGGGACCTATGGCTACACCTTC.

As concerns this clone: A junction boundary mismatches the germline segment, possibly from a read error. Within the sample, other DNA sequences also encode this same CDR3. V is TRBV4-2 and J is TRBJ1-3, with a weak D call TRBD1 (5 bases). Germline CDR1 and CDR2: LGHNA and YNFKEQ. The CDR3 length is 16 residues. In nucleotides, the CDR3 is TGTGCCAGCAGCCCCTCGGGAGGGGTATCGGGAAACACTATATATTTT. This encodes CASSPSGGVSGNTIYF.

This chain joins TRBV4-3 and TRBJ2-1, with D maybe TRBD1 (7 bases). The germline CDR1 and CDR2 sequences are LGHNA and YSLEER. Trimming pared 3 bases from V and 10 bases from J, leaving 19 bases between. The CDR3 contains 15 residues. The CDR3 DNA sequence: TGCGCCAGCAGCCAGGCGGGACAGCCTTTAGGGGAGCAGTTCTTC. It translates to CASSQAGQPLGEQFF.

The chain couples TRBV27 to TRBJ1-1; possibly TRBD1 for D (6 bases). The CDR3 has 16 amino acids. Germline V CDR1 and CDR2: MNHEY, SMNVEV (reference sequence). The V gene lost 5 bases and the J gene lost 5 bases, with 21 bases spanning the gap. The CDR3 is CASSPGPGHPGTEAFF. The CDR3, as DNA: TGTGCCAGCAGTCCGGGGCCGGGACACCCAGGGACTGAAGCTTTCTTT.

The chain is built from TRBV5-5 and TRBJ1-2; D gene ambiguous. The CDR3 spans 16 residues. The V gene's germline CDR1 is SGHKS and CDR2 YYEKEE (reference sequence). Trimming stripped 1 base from V and 0 bases from J, with 13 bases between. As DNA, the CDR3 is TGTGCCAGCAGCTTGAGGACCGGAGGGTCTAACTATGGCTACACCTTC. This sequence encodes CASSLRTGGSNYGYTF.

The chain combines TRBV29-1 with TRBJ1-1; 8 bases line up with TRBD1. The CDR3 consists of 14 residues. The germline V gene has CDR1 SQVTM and CDR2 ANQGSEA. After removal of 3 bases from V and 1 base from J, the junction contained 4 bases not matched to a gene. The CDR3 sequence: CSVDRQGRNTEAFF. The DNA for the CDR3 is TGCAGCGTTGATCGACAGGGGCGGAACACTGAAGCTTTCTTT.

This chain links TRBV30 with TRBJ2-7; 8 positions match TRBD2. Unmatched junction bases numbered 7, after V lost 4 bases and J lost 2 bases. The CDR3 consists of 14 residues. The germline V gene encodes CDR1 GTSNPN and CDR2 SVGIG (reference sequence). In nucleotides, the CDR3 is TGTGCCTGGAACAGTCCGGGAGGGACCTACGAGCAGTACTTC. It is translated as CAWNSPGGTYEQYF.

The rearrangement uses TRBV15 and TRBJ2-6; no clear D. With 0 bases removed from V and 0 bases from J, the gap between germline ends came to 3 bases. The germline V gene has CDR1 LNHNV and CDR2 YYDKDF (reference sequence). The CDR3 is 15 residues long. CDR3 sequence (DNA): TGTGCCACCAGCAGAGATATCTCTGGGGCCAACGTCCTGACTTTC. Its translation: CATSRDISGANVLTF.

The chain recombines TRBV6-5 with TRBJ1-1, with 7 nucleotides matching TRBD1. The CDR3 consists of 14 residues. V shed 5 bases, J shed 0 bases, and the junction held 3 bases outside the gene matches. CDR1 is MNHEY and CDR2 is SVGAGI in the germline V gene. The CDR3 DNA follows: TGTGCCAGCAGTACAGACAGGGTGAACACTGAAGCTTTCTTT. This sequence encodes CASSTDRVNTEAFF.

The V and J genes are TRBV29-1 and TRBJ2-5; D is unresolved. Per the germline V gene, CDR1 is SQVTM and CDR2 is ANQGSEA. Trimming removed 3 bases from V and 1 base from J, with 9 bases in between. The CDR3 consists of 13 residues. In nucleotides, the CDR3 is TGCAGCGTTGACTTGAGCGCCCAAGAGACCCAGTACTTC. Its translation: CSVDLSAQETQYF.

The V gene is TRBV5-1, the J gene TRBJ2-7; 7 nucleotides align to TRBD1. The CDR3 covers 13 residues. Trimming cost V 1 base and J 5 bases; bases outside gene matches: 3. In germline, CDR1 is SGHRS, CDR2 YFSETQ. CDR3: CASSLRGGDEQYF. Written as DNA, the CDR3 is TGCGCCAGCAGCTTGCGAGGGGGCGACGAGCAGTACTTC. Full variable domain (outside the CDR3, taken from reference TRBV5-1 and TRBJ2-7): KAGVTQTPRYLIKTRGQQVTLSCSPISGHRSVSWYQQTPGQGLQFLFEYFSETQRNKGNFPGRFSGRQFSNSRSEMNVSTLELGDSALYLCASSLRGGDEQYFGPGTRLTVT.

The chain couples TRBV2 to TRBJ1-1; TRBD1 agrees at 10 bases. Germline-derived CDR1 and CDR2 are SNHLY and FYNNEI. Unmatched junction bases numbered 0, after V lost 4 bases and J lost 1 base. This CDR3 spans 14 amino acids. DNA of the CDR3: TGTGCCAGCAGTGGGACAGGGGGGAACACTGAAGCTTTCTTT. Translation: CASSGTGGNTEAFF.

The V and J genes are TRBV2 and TRBJ1-2, with 8 nucleotides matching TRBD1. CDR3 length: 15 residues. J lost 6 bases, V lost 6 bases, and 12 bases had no gene match. CDR1 and CDR2 from the germline V gene are SNHLY and FYNNEI. CDR3 nucleotides: TGTGCCAGCAGACTCCTGCAGGGGGCCTTAGATGGCTACACCTTC. It specifies CASRLLQGALDGYTF.